This T cell receptor beta chain was profiled in a study of shared clonotypes between healthy human individuals. Overall study results and limits: Though the depth was large, rarefaction showed that sorted-subset sequencing was incomplete. In general, naive subsets displayed greater estimated richness than memory subsets did.

Measured with immunoSEQ multiplex PCR; TCRdb has only the in-frame clones, and not every one. The sample holds more than 1 million clones; around 78% are singletons and the top ten take approximately 0.56%. This clone was recorded once. Its target is unknown. Sequenced input: memory CD4+ T cells from PBMCs. The subset denotes: CD45RA-negative fraction. The sequence came from a man aged 18 to 30 in good health. Some clones in this sample may be carry-over from other donors' samples.

CDR3 region: CASRSTVEEETQYF. CDR3 coding DNA: TGTGCCAGCAGGAGCACGGTTGAGGAAGAGACCCAGTACTTC. The chain is built from TRBV7-3 and TRBJ2-5; no reliable D call. The germline gives CDR1 SGHTA, CDR2 FQGTGA. Trimming stripped 6 bases from V and 3 bases from J, with 14 bases between. This CDR3 contains 14 residues. Together with reference TRBV7-3 and TRBJ2-5, the CDR3 gives the full variable domain: GAGVSQTPSNKVTEKGKYVELRCDPISGHTALYWYRQSLGQGPEFLIYFQGTGAADDSGLPNDRFFAVRPEGSVSTLKIQRTERGDSAVYLCASRSTVEEETQYFGPGTRLLVL.